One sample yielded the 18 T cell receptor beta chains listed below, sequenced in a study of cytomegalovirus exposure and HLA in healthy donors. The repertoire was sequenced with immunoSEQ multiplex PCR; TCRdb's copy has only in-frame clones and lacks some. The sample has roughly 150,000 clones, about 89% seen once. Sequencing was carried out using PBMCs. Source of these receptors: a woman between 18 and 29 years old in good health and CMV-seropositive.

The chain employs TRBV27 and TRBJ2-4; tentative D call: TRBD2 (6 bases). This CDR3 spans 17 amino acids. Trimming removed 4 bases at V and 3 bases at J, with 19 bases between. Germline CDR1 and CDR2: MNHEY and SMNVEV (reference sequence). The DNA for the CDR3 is TGTGCCAGCAGTTCTTTCCCCCATAGCGGTGTCAAAAACATTCAGTACTTC. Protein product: CASSSFPHSGVKNIQYF.

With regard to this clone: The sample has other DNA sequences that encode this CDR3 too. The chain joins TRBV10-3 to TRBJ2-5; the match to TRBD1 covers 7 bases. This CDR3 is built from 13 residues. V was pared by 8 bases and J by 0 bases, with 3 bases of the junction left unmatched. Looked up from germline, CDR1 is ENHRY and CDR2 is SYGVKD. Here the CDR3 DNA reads TGTGCCATCTCCGGGACAGACCAAGAGACCCAGTACTTC. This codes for CAISGTDQETQYF.

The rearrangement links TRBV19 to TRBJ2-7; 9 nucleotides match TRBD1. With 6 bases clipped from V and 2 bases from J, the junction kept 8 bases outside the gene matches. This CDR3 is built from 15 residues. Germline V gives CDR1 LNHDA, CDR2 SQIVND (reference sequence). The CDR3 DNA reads TGTGCCAGTAGCTGGACAGGGGATCAAACCTACGAGCAGTACTTC. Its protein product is CASSWTGDQTYEQYF.

In DNA, the CDR3 is TGCGCCAGCAGTGTAGCGGGAGGGCCAGCCTACGAGCAGTACTTC. The encoded protein is CASSVAGGPAYEQYF. The chain is built from TRBV10-1 and TRBJ2-7; 11 bases match TRBD2. The CDR3 has 15 amino acids. V was clipped by 4 bases and J by 2 bases; unmatched bases: 4. CDR1 and CDR2 from the germline V gene are WNHNN and SYGVQD (reference sequence).

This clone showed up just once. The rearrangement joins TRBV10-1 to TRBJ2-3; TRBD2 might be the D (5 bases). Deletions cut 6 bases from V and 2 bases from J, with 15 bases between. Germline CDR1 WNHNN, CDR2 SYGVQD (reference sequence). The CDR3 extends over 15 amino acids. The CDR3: CASSVGLADTDTQYF. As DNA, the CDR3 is TGCGCCAGCAGCGTCGGACTGGCCGACACAGATACGCAGTATTTT.

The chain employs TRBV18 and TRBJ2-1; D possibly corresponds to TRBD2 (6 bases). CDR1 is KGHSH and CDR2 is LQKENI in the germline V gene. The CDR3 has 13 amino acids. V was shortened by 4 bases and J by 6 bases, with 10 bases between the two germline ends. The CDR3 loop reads CASSQGLSNEQFF. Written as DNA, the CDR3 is TGTGCCAGCTCACAGGGACTCTCCAATGAGCAGTTCTTC.

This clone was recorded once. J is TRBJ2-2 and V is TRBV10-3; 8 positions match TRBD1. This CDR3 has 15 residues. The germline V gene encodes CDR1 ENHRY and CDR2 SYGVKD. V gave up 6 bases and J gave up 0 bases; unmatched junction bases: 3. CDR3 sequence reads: CAISPGQANTGELFF. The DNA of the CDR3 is TGTGCCATCAGCCCGGGACAGGCGAACACCGGGGAGCTGTTTTTT.

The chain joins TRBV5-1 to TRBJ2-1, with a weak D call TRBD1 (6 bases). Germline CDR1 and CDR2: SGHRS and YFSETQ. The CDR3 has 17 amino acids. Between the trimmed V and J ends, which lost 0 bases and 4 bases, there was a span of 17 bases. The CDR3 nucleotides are TGCGCCAGCAGCTTGGGTCAGGGGACCGTCCTATACAATGAGCAGTTCTTC. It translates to CASSLGQGTVLYNEQFF.

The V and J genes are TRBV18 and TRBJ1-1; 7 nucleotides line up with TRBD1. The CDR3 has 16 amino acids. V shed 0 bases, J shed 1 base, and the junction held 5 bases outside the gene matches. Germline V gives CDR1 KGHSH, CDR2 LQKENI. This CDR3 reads CASSPPMGQPNTEAFF. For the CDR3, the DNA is TGTGCCAGCTCACCACCGATGGGACAGCCGAACACTGAAGCTTTCTTT.

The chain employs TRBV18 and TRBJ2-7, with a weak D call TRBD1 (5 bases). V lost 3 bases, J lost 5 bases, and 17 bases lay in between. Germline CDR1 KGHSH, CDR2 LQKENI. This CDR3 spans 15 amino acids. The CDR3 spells CASSPVNGPRDEQYF. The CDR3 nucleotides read TGTGCCAGCTCACCGGTAAACGGGCCCAGGGACGAGCAGTACTTC. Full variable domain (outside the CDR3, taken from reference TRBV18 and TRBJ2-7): NAGVMQNPRHLVRRRGQEARLRCSPMKGHSHVYWYRQLPEEGLKFMVYLQKENIIDESGMPKERFSAEFPKEGPSILRIQQVVRGDSAAYFCASSPVNGPRDEQYFGPGTRLTVT.

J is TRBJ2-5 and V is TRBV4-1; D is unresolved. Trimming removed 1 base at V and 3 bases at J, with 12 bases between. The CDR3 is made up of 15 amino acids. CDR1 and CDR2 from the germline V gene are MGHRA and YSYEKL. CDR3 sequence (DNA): TGCGCCAGCAGCCAAGGTCTACGACGGGAAGAGACCCAGTACTTC. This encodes CASSQGLRREETQYF.

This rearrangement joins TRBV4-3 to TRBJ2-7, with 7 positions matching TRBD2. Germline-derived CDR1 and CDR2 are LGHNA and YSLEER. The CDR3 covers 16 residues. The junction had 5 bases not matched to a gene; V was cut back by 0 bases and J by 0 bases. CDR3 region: CASSQDRRTSSYEQYF. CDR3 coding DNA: TGCGCCAGCAGCCAAGATCGTAGGACTAGCTCCTACGAGCAGTACTTC.

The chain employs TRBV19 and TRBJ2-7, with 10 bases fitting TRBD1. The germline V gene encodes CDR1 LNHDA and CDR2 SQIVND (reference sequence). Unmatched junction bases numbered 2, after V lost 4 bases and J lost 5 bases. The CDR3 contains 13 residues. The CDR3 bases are TGTGCCAGTAGTACTGGACAGGGGGACGAGCAGTACTTC. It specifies CASSTGQGDEQYF.

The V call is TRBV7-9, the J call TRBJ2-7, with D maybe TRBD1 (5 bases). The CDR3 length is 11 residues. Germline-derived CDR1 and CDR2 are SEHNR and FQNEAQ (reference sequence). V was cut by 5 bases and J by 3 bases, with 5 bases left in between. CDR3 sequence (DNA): TGTGCCAGCAGCAGGGGCTACGAGCAGTACTTC. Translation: CASSRGYEQYF. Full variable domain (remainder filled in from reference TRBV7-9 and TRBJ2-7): DTGVSQNPRHKITKRGQNVTFRCDPISEHNRLYWYRQTLGQGPEFLTYFQNEAQLEKSRLLSDRFSAERPKGSFSTLEIQRTEQGDSAMYLCASSRGYEQYFGPGTRLTVT.

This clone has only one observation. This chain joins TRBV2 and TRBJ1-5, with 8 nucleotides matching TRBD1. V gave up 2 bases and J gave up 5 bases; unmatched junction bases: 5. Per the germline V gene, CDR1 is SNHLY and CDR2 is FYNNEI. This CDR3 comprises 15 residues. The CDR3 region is CASSELQGGHQPQHF. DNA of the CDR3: TGTGCCAGCAGTGAACTACAGGGGGGGCATCAGCCCCAGCATTTT. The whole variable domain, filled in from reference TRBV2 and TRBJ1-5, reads EPEVTQTPSHQVTQMGQEVILRCVPISNHLYFYWYRQILGQKVEFLVSFYNNEISEKSEIFDDQFSVERPDGSNFTLKIRSTKLEDSAMYFCASSELQGGHQPQHFGDGTRLSIL.

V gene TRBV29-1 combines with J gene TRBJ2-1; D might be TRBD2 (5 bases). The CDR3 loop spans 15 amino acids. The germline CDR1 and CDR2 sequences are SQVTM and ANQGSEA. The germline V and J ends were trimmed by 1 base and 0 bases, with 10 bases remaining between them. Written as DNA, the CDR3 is TGCAGCGTTGAAGGGCGGGCCGACTCCTACAATGAGCAGTTCTTC. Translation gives CSVEGRADSYNEQFF.

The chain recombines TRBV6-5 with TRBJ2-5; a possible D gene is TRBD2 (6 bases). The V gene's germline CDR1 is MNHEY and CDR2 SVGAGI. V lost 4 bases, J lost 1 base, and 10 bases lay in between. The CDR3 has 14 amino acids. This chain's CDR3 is CASSWGGGQETQYF. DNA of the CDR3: TGTGCCAGCAGTTGGGGAGGAGGCCAAGAGACCCAGTACTTC.

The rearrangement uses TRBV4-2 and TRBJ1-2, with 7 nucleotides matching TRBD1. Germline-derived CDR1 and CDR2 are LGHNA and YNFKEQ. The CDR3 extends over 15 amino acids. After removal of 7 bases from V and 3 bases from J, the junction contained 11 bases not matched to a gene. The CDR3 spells CASKRDSSGYYGYTF. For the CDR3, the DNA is TGTGCCAGCAAACGGGACAGCTCCGGATACTATGGCTACACCTTC.